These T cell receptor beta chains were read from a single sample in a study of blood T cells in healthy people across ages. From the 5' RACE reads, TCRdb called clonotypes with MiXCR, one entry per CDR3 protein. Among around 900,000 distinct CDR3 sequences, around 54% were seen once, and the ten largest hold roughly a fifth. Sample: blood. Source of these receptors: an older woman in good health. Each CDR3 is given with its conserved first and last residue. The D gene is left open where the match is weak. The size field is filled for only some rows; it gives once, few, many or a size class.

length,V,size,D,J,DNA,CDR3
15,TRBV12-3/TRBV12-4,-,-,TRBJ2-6,TGTGCCAGCGTCAGGGAGCGGTCCGGGGCCAACGTCCTGACTTTC,CASVRERSGANVLTF
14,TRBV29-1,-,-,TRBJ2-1,TGCAGCGTTGAGGGGAACAGGGAGTACAATGAGCAGTTCTTC,CSVEGNREYNEQFF
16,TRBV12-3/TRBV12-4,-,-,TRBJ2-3,TGTGCCAGCAGTCCCCAGGGCAGGTTTAGCACAGATACGCAGTATTTT,CASSPQGRFSTDTQYF
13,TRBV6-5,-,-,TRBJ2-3,TGTGCCAGCAGCGTAGACTTCGGTGACACGCAGTATTTT,CASSVDFGDTQYF
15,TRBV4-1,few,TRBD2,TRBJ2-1,TGCGCCAGCAGCCAATTAGCGGGACCCTACAATGAGCAGTTCTTC,CASSQLAGPYNEQFF
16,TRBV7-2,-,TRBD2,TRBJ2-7,TGTGCCAGCAGTTTTTCTGGGACTAGCGGCACCTACGAGCAGTACTTC,CASSFSGTSGTYEQYF
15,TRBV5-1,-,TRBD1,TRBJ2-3,TGCGCCAGCTGGTCCGGGACAGTAAGCACAGATACGCAGTATTTT,CASWSGTVSTDTQYF
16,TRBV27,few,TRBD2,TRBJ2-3,TGTGCCAGCAGTTTATTCTCGGGACTAGCGGGAGACACGCAGTATTTT,CASSLFSGLAGDTQYF
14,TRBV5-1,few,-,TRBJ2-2,TGCGCCAGCAACCCAGGCCCGAACACCGGGGAGCTGTTTTTT,CASNPGPNTGELFF
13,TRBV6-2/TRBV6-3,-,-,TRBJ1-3,TGTGCCAGCGGAAGCTCCTCTGGAAACACCATATATTTT,CASGSSSGNTIYF
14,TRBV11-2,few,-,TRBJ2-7,TGTGCCAGCAGGGAAGTCGGGAGTAACGGCGAGCAGTACTTC,CASREVGSNGEQYF
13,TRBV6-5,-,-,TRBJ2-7,TGTGCCAGCAGTTACAGGGGAGACTACGAGCAGTACTTC,CASSYRGDYEQYF
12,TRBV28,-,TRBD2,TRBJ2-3,TGTGCCGGCGGGAGCTCTCCCGATACGCAGTATTTT,CAGGSSPDTQYF
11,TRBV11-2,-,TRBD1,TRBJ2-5,TGTGCCAGCGACAGGGGAGGAGAGCAGTACTTC,CASDRGGEQYF
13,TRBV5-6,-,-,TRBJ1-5,TGTGCCAGCCGGAGACAGGAGCCTCAGCCCCAGCATTTT,CASRRQEPQPQHF
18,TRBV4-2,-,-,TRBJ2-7,TGTGCCAGCAGCCAAGTAAATCGGGGGAGGTTCTCCTACAATGAGCAGTACTTC,CASSQVNRGRFSYNEQYF
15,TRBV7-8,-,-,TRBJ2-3,TGTGCCAGCAGCTTCCCGGGAGATGGCACAGATACGCAGTATTTT,CASSFPGDGTDTQYF
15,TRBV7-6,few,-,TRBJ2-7,TGTGCCAGCAGCTTAGAACCGGGACCCACCTACGAGCAGTACTTC,CASSLEPGPTYEQYF
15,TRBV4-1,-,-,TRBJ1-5,TGCGCCAGCAGCCTTCTACTAGGGCCGGATCAGCCCCAGCATTTT,CASSLLLGPDQPQHF
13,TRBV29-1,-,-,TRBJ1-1,TGCAGCGCGGAGGGGCAGGTGAACACTGAAGCTTTCTTT,CSAEGQVNTEAFF
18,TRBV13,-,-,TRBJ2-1,TGTGCCAGCAGCTTAGTACCGGGAAATCTGGGCTCCTACAATGAGCAGTTCTTC,CASSLVPGNLGSYNEQFF
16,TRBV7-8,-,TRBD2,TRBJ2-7,TGTGCCAGCAGCTTACGTCTAGCGGGAGGTTCAGACGAGCAGTACTTC,CASSLRLAGGSDEQYF
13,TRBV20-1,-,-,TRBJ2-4,TGCAGTATAGTCGGGTCCGGCGCCATTGAGCAGTACTTC,CSIVGSGAIEQYF
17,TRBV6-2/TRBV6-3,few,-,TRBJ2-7,TGTGCCAGCAGTTACTCGACCTGGGGGACTTTAACCTACGAGCAGTACTTC,CASSYSTWGTLTYEQYF
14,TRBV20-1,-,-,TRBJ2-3,TGCAGTGCTAGTAATAAGCGAGAAGCAGATACGCAGTATTTT,CSASNKREADTQYF
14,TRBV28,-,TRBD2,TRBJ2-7,TGTGCCAGCAGGCAAGCGGGGGCAGTTGACGAGCAGTACTTC,CASRQAGAVDEQYF
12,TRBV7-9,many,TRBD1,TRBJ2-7,TGTGCCAGCAGCTTGACAGGGGGCGAGCAGTACTTC,CASSLTGGEQYF
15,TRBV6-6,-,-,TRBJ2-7,TGTGCCAGCAGTTACACGCGGTTCACGGGGTACGAGCAGTACTTC,CASSYTRFTGYEQYF
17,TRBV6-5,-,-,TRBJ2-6,TGTGCCAGCAGTTATCACAGGGGAGGAAGTGGGGCCAACGTCCTGACTTTC,CASSYHRGGSGANVLTF
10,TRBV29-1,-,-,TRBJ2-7,TGCAGTCCTGCCCAGGACGAGCAGTACTTC,CSPAQDEQYF
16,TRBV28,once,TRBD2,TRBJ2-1,TGTGCCAGCAGTCTCCCGACTAGCGGAAGGAACAATGAGCAGTTCTTC,CASSLPTSGRNNEQFF
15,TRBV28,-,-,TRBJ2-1,TGTGCCAGCAGTTCTGAAGCCGCAGGGAGGGGGGAGCAGTTCTTC,CASSSEAAGRGEQFF
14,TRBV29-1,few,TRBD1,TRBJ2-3,TGCAGCGTGGCCGGACAGGGAATGACAGATACGCAGTATTTT,CSVAGQGMTDTQYF
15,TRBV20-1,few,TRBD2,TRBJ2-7,TGCAGTGCTAGAGATTACCTAGCGGGGTACTACGAGCAGTACTTC,CSARDYLAGYYEQYF
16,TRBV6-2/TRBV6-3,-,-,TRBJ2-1,TGTGCCAGCTCCCCCCAGGGGAAGCGAGCCTACAATGAGCAGTTCTTC,CASSPQGKRAYNEQFF
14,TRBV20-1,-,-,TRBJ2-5,TGCAGTGCTAGTGGGGCCTCGAAAAAAGAGACCCAGTACTTC,CSASGASKKETQYF
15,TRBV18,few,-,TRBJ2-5,TGTGCCAGCTCACCAGTTTCCAACCGGGCCGCTCCGCAGTACTTC,CASSPVSNRAAPQYF
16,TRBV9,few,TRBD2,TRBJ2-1,TGTGCCAGCAGCGTAGAGGCGGGAGTCTCCTACAATGAGCAGTTCTTC,CASSVEAGVSYNEQFF
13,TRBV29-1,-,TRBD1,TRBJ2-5,TGCAGCTGGGGACAGGGGGGGCCAGAGACCCAGTACTTC,CSWGQGGPETQYF
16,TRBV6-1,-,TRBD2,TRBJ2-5,TGTGCCAGCAGTGACCCCCGAACTAGCGAACAAGAGACCCAGTACTTC,CASSDPRTSEQETQYF
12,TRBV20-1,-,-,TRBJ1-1,TGCAGTGCTAGAGGGGGCGGCACTGAAGCTTTCTTT,CSARGGGTEAFF
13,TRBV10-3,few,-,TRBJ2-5,TGTGCCATCAGTGGGGACACCTATCGGGAGCAGTACTTC,CAISGDTYREQYF
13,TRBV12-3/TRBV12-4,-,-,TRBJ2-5,TGTGCCAGCAGACCCCTAAATTCCGAGACCCAGTACTTC,CASRPLNSETQYF
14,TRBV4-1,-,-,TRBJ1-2,TGCGCCAGCAGCCAAGTCCCTTCGGGCTATGGCTACACCTTC,CASSQVPSGYGYTF
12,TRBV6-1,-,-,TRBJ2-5,TGTGCCAGCAGTGAAGGGGGAGTCGCGCAGTACTTC,CASSEGGVAQYF
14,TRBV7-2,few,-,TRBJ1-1,TGTGCCAGCAGCTTAGCGGCCACTTACACTGAAGCTTTCTTT,CASSLAATYTEAFF
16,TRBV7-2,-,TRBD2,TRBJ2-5,TGTGCCAGCAGCTCATCGGGACTAGCGGGCTACGAGACCCAGTACTTC,CASSSSGLAGYETQYF
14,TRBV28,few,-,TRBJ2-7,TGTGCCAGCAGGCACACATGGGAGGAGTACGAGCAGTACTTC,CASRHTWEEYEQYF
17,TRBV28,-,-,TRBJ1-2,TGTGCCAGCAGTCCTAAGATTCGGGGGAGGGCTAACTATGGCTACACCTTC,CASSPKIRGRANYGYTF
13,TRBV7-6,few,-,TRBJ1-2,TGTGCCAGCAGCTTAGAGCAGGGTCGGCATGCCACCTTC,CASSLEQGRHATF
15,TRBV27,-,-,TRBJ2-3,TGTGCCAGCTTATGGACCGGGACTAGCACAGATACGCAGTATTTT,CASLWTGTSTDTQYF
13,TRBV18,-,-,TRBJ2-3,TGTGCCAGCTCAGACATCGACACAGATACGCAGTATTTT,CASSDIDTDTQYF
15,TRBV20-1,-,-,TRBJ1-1,TGCAGTGCGCAGGACGGGGGCCCCTTCAACACTGAAGCTTTCTTT,CSAQDGGPFNTEAFF
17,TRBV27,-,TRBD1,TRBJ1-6,TGTGCCAGCAGATCATTGACAGGGAGCTCCTATAATTCACCCCTCCACTTT,CASRSLTGSSYNSPLHF